The TCR beta chain under discussion was sequenced for a study of blood T cell repertoires in COVID-19. Study context: Sources were T cells, B-cell-depleted T cells, or PBMCs; the material itself was cDNA or gDNA.

The V end was cut by 5 bases, the J end by 6 bases, with 14 bases between. CDR1 MNHEY and CDR2 SVGAGI come from the germline V gene. This CDR3 has 13 amino acids. In the study's own analysis: It was from reference gene primer amplification that nucleated cell counts were estimated. TCRdb's table, derived via immunoSEQ multiplex PCR, lists solely in-frame clones and lacks some. D and trimming come from the DNA, and the V and J calls and clone size come from that table. Of 150,000 to 200,000 clones listed, 70% to 85% were seen once; the top ten hold about 5%. Grouping used clinical history reported by participants in a survey and questionnaire.

The sample was PBMCs or T cells enriched from blood (not recorded which). The V and J genes are TRBV6-5 and TRBJ2-7; D remains unclear. The TCR originated in a woman in her sixties or seventies with acute COVID-19. CDR3: CASSPSRSREQYF. The CDR3 DNA follows: TGTGCCAGCAGTCCCTCTAGATCGCGCGAGCAGTACTTC.